The present TCR beta chain was sequenced within a study of T cell repertoires in cytomegalovirus infection. About the study: Signatures in public TCR beta sequences pointed to both CMV infection and matching HLA type.

Regarding the study as a whole: Dominating the ex vivo response were HLA-C-restricted CMV-specific TCR beta clonotypes.

Each CDR3 protein gets one entry after TCRdb re-called the reads with MiXCR. The sample consists of some 240,000 distinct CDR3 sequences, about a sixth of them appearing once. Comments on this clonotype: Its antigen is as yet unknown.

Unmatched junction bases numbered 12, after V lost 4 bases and J lost 1 base. The V gene's germline CDR1 is MDHEN and CDR2 SYDVKM. The CDR3 spans 19 residues. Specimen: CD8+ T cells from PBMCs. This sequence was found in a human donor in good health (CMV status not recorded). Some clones in this sample may be carry-over from other donors' samples. This chain joins TRBV28 and TRBJ2-2, with TRBD2 matching 10 bases. For the CDR3, the DNA is TGTGCCAGCAGTTCCATCAAGTTTATAGCGGGGGGGAACACCGGGGAGCTGTTTTTT. This sequence encodes CASSSIKFIAGGNTGELFF.